One sample yielded the 5 T cell receptor beta chains listed below, sequenced in a study of blood T cell repertoires in COVID-19. Sequencing was performed with immunoSEQ multiplex PCR; in TCRdb, only in-frame clones are kept and a portion is missing. The sample contains about 160,000 clones, 75% to 90% of which appear only once. The sample was PBMCs or T cells enriched from blood (not recorded which). The receptor set was obtained from an older woman who had recovered from COVID-19.

Ten or more counts support this clone. The chain links TRBV6-5 to TRBJ2-3; TRBD1 aligns across 11 bases. This CDR3 contains 15 residues. Germline trimming cut 5 bases from V and 3 bases from J; bases unmatched to any gene: 4. Looked up from germline, CDR1 is MNHEY and CDR2 is SVGAGI. CDR3 protein: CASSRTGGETDTQYF. The CDR3 region has the DNA TGTGCCAGCAGTAGGACAGGGGGCGAAACAGATACGCAGTATTTT.

The table lists this clone with a few counts. This chain joins TRBV5-8 and TRBJ2-2; D may be TRBD1 (5 bases). Germline loops: CDR1 SGHTS, CDR2 YDEGEE. Trimming left V 2 bases short and J 1 base short, with 6 bases between. CDR3 length equals 14 residues. This chain's CDR3 is CASSLQENTGELFF. The CDR3 region has the DNA TGTGCCAGCAGCTTACAGGAGAACACCGGGGAGCTGTTTTTT.

This clone was counted at least ten times. V usage is TRBV29-1 and J usage is TRBJ1-2; TRBD1 matches 10 bases. Trimming at V came to 7 bases and at J to 6 bases, leaving 17 bases not matched to a gene. The CDR3 extends over 16 amino acids. Looked up from germline, CDR1 is SQVTM and CDR2 is ANQGSEA. DNA for the CDR3: TGCAGCGCCAGTCCTTCTAGGGACAGGGGATTCCATGGCTACACCTTC. Protein: CSASPSRDRGFHGYTF.

The V gene is TRBV5-1, the J gene TRBJ2-7, with 11 bases fitting TRBD2. The J segment lost 0 bases and the V segment lost 0 bases, leaving 8 bases of the junction unmatched. There are 18 residues in the CDR3. CDR1 is SGHRS, CDR2 YFSETQ, per germline. For the CDR3, the DNA is TGCGCCAGCAGCTTGGGGGCTAGCGGGGGGCCATCCTCCTACGAGCAGTACTTC. Translation: CASSLGASGGPSSYEQYF.

This chain joins TRBV19 and TRBJ2-2; D may be TRBD2 (6 bases). V was clipped by 5 bases and J by 5 bases, with 15 bases between them. The CDR3 contains 15 residues. Germline CDR1 LNHDA, CDR2 SQIVND (reference sequence). The CDR3: CASSSRRVWTGELFF. The CDR3, as DNA: TGTGCCAGTAGTTCTCGGAGGGTATGGACCGGGGAGCTGTTTTTT.